This T cell receptor (beta chain) was recovered during a study of long-term antiretroviral therapy in people with HIV. Assay version v3.0 of immunoSEQ was used, and it was run at survey level. Measured with immunoSEQ multiplex PCR; TCRdb has only the in-frame clones, and not every one. The data contain roughly 20,000 clones, about nine tenths of them singletons. CDR1 and CDR2 from the germline V gene are SEHNR and FQNEAQ (reference sequence). The CDR3 is made up of 17 amino acids. V shed 4 bases and J shed 0 bases, with 18 bases lying between them. The receptor's source is a man between 40 and 49 years old with HIV. This chain joins TRBV7-9 and TRBJ1-1, with D tentatively TRBD1 (6 bases). Source: unsorted PBMCs, taken 0.5 years after starting antiretroviral therapy. CDR3 sequence (DNA): TGTGCCAGCAGCTCACCCTCAACAGGGCCCATGAACACTGAAGCTTTCTTT. It specifies CASSSPSTGPMNTEAFF.